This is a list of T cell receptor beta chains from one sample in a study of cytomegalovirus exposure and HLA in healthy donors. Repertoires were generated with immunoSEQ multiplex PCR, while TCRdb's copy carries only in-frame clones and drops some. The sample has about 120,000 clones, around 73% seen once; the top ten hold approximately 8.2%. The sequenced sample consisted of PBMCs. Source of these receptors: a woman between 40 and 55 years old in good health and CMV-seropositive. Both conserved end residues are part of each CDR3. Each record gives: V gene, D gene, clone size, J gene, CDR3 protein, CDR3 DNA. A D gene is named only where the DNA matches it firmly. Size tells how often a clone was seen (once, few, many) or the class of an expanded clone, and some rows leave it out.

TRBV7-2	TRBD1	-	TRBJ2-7	CASSSQGQGWTYEQYF	TGTGCCAGCAGCTCACAGGGACAGGGGTGGACCTACGAGCAGTACTTC
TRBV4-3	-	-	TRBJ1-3	CASSQDMSSGNTIYF	TGCGCCAGCAGCCAAGACATGAGCTCTGGAAACACCATATATTTT
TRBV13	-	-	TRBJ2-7	CASSSTGLVSYEQYF	TGTGCCAGCAGTTCTACAGGGTTGGTAAGCTACGAGCAGTACTTC
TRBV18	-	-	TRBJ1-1	CASSPSGQEDTEAFF	TGTGCCAGCTCACCCTCGGGTCAGGAGGACACTGAAGCTTTCTTT
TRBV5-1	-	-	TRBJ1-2	CASSLASTGRSYTF	TGCGCCAGCAGCTTGGCCAGTACAGGTCGCAGCTACACCTTC
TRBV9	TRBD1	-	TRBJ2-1	CASSVTGGPEQFF	TGTGCCAGCAGCGTAACAGGGGGGCCTGAGCAGTTCTTC
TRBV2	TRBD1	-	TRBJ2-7	CASSANPGQAPGEQYF	TGTGCCAGCAGTGCTAATCCGGGACAGGCCCCCGGCGAGCAGTACTTC
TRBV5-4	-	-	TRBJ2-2	CASSLFPGMGTGELFF	TGTGCCAGCAGCTTGTTCCCAGGGATGGGGACCGGGGAGCTGTTTTTT
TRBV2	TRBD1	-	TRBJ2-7	CASTSGQGTNEQYF	TGTGCCAGCACATCCGGACAGGGTACCAATGAGCAGTACTTC
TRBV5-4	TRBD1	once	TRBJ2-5	CASSRTGSETQYF	TGTGCCAGCAGCCGGACAGGGTCGGAGACCCAGTACTTC
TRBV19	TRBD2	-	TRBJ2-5	CASREKRGGETQYF	TGTGCCAGTCGGGAGAAGCGGGGAGGAGAGACCCAGTACTTC
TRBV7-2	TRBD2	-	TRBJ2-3	CASRPWTSGAGDTQYF	TGTGCCAGCAGGCCTTGGACTAGCGGGGCAGGAGATACGCAGTATTTT
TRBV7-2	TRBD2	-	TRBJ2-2	CASSLVLAAGELFF	TGTGCCAGCAGCTTAGTCCTAGCGGCCGGGGAGCTGTTTTTT
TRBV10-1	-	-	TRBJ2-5	CASSDVSREERETQYF	TGCGCCAGCAGTGACGTGAGCAGGGAGGAGCGAGAGACCCAGTACTTC
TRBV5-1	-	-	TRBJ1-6	CASSLDAVQSSYNSPLHF	TGCGCCAGCAGCTTGGATGCTGTACAGAGCTCCTATAATTCACCCCTCCACTTT
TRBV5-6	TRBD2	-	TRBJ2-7	CASSLSSGYEQYF	TGTGCCAGCAGCTTGTCTAGCGGCTACGAGCAGTACTTC
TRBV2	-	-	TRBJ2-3	CASRRTTSTDTQYF	TGTGCCAGCAGGAGGACAACTAGCACAGATACGCAGTATTTT
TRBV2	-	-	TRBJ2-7	CASLQGRYEQYF	TGTGCCAGCCTGCAGGGCCGCTACGAGCAGTACTTC
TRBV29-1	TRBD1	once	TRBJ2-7	CSVGQGAREQYF	TGCAGCGTTGGGCAGGGGGCCAGAGAGCAGTACTTC
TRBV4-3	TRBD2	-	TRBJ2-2	CASSSGGAGTGELFF	TGCGCCAGCAGCTCCGGGGGGGCGGGTACCGGGGAGCTGTTTTTT
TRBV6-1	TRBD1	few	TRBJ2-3	CASRTGTESTDTQYF	TGTGCCAGCAGGACCGGGACAGAGAGCACAGATACGCAGTATTTT
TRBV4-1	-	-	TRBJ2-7	CASSQGMSYEQYF	TGCGCCAGCAGCCAAGGTATGTCCTACGAGCAGTACTTC
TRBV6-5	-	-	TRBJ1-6	CASCSFSRDYTPLHF	TGTGCCAGCTGCTCATTCTCCCGGGACTATACACCCCTCCACTTT
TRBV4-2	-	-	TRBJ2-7	CASSQDRLVGVQYF	TGTGCCAGCAGCCAAGATCGACTGGTTGGTGTGCAGTACTTC
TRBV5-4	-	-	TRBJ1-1	CASSLAGQGNTEAFF	TGTGCCAGCAGCTTAGCGGGACAAGGGAACACTGAAGCTTTCTTT
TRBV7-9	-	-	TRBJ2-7	CASSLDGISSYEQYF	TGTGCCAGCAGCTTGGACGGGATAAGCTCCTACGAGCAGTACTTC